One T cell receptor beta chain is described in this entry. Antigen: not known. V shed 4 bases and J 2 bases; nucleotides not matched to a gene: 12. CDR1 and CDR2 from the germline V gene are MNHEY and SVGEGT. CDR3 length: 18 amino acids. One entry per CDR3 protein results from TCRdb running MiXCR on the 5' RACE reads. The sample comprises a few hundred thousand distinct CDR3 sequences, roughly 13% of which are singletons, and over 20% rests with the top ten. This record comes from a study of T-cell memory formation after mild COVID-19. Whole-study findings and limits: Contracting CD4+ clones lay largely in CM and EM, with CD8+ ones residing in EMRA. Later expanders leaned toward CD4+, whereas clones contracting from day 15 to 85 were balanced CD4/CD8.

Sequencing was done on a sample of PBMCs or a T cell subset sorted from them (not recorded which). The chain links TRBV6-2 or TRBV6-3 to TRBJ1-4, with 8 bases identical to TRBD1. This TCR was recovered from a man between 18 and 35 years old who had mild COVID-19 (a few samples of this study predate the infection). Cell type and time point are not known. The CDR3 here is CASSSPGTGGATNEKLFF. The CDR3 coding sequence is TGTGCCAGCAGTTCCCCTGGGACAGGAGGAGCGACTAATGAAAAACTGTTTTTT.